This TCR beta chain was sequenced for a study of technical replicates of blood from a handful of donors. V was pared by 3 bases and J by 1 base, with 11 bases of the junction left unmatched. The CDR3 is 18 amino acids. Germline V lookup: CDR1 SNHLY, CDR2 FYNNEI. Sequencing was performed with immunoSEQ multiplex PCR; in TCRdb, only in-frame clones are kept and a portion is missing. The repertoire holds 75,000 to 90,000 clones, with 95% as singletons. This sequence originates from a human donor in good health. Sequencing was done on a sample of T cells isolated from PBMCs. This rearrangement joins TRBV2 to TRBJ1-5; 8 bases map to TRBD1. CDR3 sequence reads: CASSDPGQVFSSNQPQHF. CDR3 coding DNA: TGTGCCAGCAGTGACCCGGGACAGGTCTTCTCAAGCAATCAGCCCCAGCATTTT.